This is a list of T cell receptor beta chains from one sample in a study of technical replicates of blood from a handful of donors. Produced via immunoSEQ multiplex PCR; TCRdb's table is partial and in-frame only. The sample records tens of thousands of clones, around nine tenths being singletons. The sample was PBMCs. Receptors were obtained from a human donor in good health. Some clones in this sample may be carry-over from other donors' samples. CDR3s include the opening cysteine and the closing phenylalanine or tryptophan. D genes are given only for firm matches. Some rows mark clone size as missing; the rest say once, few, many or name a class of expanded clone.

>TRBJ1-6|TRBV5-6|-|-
TGTGCCAGCAGCTTGGCCAGGGGTACACATTCACCCCTCCACTTT
CASSLARGTHSPLHF
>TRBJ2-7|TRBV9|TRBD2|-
TGTGCCAGCAGCGTAGAGGCGGGAGTAGACTACGAGCAGTACTTC
CASSVEAGVDYEQYF
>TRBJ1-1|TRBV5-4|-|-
TGTGCCAGCAGCGCGGACAGAGTTACCATGAACACTGAAGCTTTCTTT
CASSADRVTMNTEAFF
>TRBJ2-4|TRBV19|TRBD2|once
TGTGCCAGTAGTCGCCGGGAGGAGAACATTCAGTACTTC
CASSRREENIQYF
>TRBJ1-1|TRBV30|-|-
TGTGCCTGGAGCAGAACTGAAGCTTTCTTT
CAWSRTEAFF
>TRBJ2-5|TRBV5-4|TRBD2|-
TGTGCCAGCAGCTTCAAACGGACTAGCGGGGGGGCGACGCAAGAGACCCAGTACTTC
CASSFKRTSGGATQETQYF
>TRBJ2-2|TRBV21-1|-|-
TGTGCCAGCAGCTCCATGCAAGGACTGAACACCGGGGAGCTGTTTTTT
CASSSMQGLNTGELFF
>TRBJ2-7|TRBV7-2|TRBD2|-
TGTGCCAGCAGCTTATCCAGCGGGAACTACGAGCAGTACTTC
CASSLSSGNYEQYF
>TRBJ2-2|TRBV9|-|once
TGTGCCAGCAGCGTAGGCTTCGGGATCACCGGGGAGCTGTTTTTT
CASSVGFGITGELFF
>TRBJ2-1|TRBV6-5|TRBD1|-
TGTGCCAGCAGACGGACAGGGATGATCAATGAGCAGTTCTTC
CASRRTGMINEQFF
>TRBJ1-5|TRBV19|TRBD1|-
TGTGCCAGTAGTATGGGACAGGGAAACAATCAGCCCCAGCATTTT
CASSMGQGNNQPQHF
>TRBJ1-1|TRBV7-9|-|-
TGTGCCAGCAGATTACAGGACACTGAAGCTTTCTTT
CASRLQDTEAFF
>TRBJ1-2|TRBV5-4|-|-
TGTGCCAGCAGCTTGCCTCGGGGGAACTATGGCTACACCTTC
CASSLPRGNYGYTF
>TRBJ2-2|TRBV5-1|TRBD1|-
TGCGCCAGCAGCTGGATGACAGGGATCACCGGGGAGCTGTTTTTT
CASSWMTGITGELFF
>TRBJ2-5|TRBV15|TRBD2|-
TGTGCCACCAGCAGGGGCCCTAGCGGGGGGTTGACCCAGTACTTC
CATSRGPSGGLTQYF
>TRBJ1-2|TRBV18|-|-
TGTGCCAGCTCACCGTCTACAGGCACGACCGGGGGGTATGGCTACACCTTC
CASSPSTGTTGGYGYTF
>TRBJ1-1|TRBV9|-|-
TGTGCCAGCAGCGTACGTCCCGCGGCCTCTGAAGCTTTCTTT
CASSVRPAASEAFF
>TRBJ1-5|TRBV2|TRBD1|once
TGTGCCAGCAGTGTGGCAGGGGGGCGTCAGCCCCAGCATTTT
CASSVAGGRQPQHF
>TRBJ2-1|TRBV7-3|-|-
TGTGCCAGCAGCTCCATAGAGACGGGCTACAATGAGCAGTTCTTC
CASSSIETGYNEQFF
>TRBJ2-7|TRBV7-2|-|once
TGTGCCAGCAGTCCCCGGGACTCTTTTTCCTACGAGCAGTACTTC
CASSPRDSFSYEQYF
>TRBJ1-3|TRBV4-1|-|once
TGCGCCAGCAGCCAAGAATACGAGACTGGAAACACCATATATTTT
CASSQEYETGNTIYF
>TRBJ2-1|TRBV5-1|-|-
TGCGCCAGCAGACTTTTGGGGAGCAATGAGCAGTTCTTC
CASRLLGSNEQFF
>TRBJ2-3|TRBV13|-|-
TGTGCCAGCAGTGAACAGGTAGATACGCAGTATTTT
CASSEQVDTQYF
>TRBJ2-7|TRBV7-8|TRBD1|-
TGTGCCAGCAGTCCCCTCCGGGGACAGGCATCCTACGAGCAGTACTTC
CASSPLRGQASYEQYF
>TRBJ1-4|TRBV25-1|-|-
TGTGCCAGCAGTACAGCAGGATCAACTAATGAAAAACTGTTTTTT
CASSTAGSTNEKLFF
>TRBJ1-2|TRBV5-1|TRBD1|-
TGCGCCAGCAGCCTAACCCCCGGACAGGGGGCGAACTATGGCTACACCTTC
CASSLTPGQGANYGYTF
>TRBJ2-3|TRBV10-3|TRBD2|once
TGTGCCATCAGTGAGGGGCTAGCGGGAGGGCTGGATACGCAGTATTTT
CAISEGLAGGLDTQYF
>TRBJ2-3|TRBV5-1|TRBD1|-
TGCGCCAGCAGCTTGTATGTACAGGGGGCAGATACGCAGTATTTT
CASSLYVQGADTQYF
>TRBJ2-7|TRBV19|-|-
TGTGCCAGTAGTATATCGGAGGTGGGGAAGACCTACGAGCAGTACTTC
CASSISEVGKTYEQYF
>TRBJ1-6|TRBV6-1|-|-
TGTGCCAGCTCCGGGAACTTGAAAGACTCACCCCTCCACTTT
CASSGNLKDSPLHF
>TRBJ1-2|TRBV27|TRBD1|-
TGTGCCAGCAGAGAGGCAGGGGGGATCTATGGCTACACCTTC
CASREAGGIYGYTF
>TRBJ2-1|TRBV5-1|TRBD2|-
TGCGCCAGCAGCCCGGAGGGACTAGCGGGGGAAATTCAGTTCTTC
CASSPEGLAGEIQFF
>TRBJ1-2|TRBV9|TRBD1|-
TGTGCCAGCAGCGAGGGCCCGACAGGGGAGAACTATGGCTACACCTTC
CASSEGPTGENYGYTF
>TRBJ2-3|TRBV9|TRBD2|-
TGTGCCAGCAGCCTTCGACTAGCGGGAAACCCAAGCACAGATACGCAGTATTTT
CASSLRLAGNPSTDTQYF
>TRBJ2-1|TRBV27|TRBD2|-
TGTGCCAGCACCACTAGCGCCATGGGGTCCTACAATGAGCAGTTCTTC
CASTTSAMGSYNEQFF
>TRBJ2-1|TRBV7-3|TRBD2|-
TGTGCCAGCAGCTTAAACCCCCAGCGGGGACGGGTTTACAATGAGCAGTTCTTC
CASSLNPQRGRVYNEQFF
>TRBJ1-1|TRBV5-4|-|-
TGTGCCAGCAGCTTGGTGGCGGGAGAAAACACTGAAGCTTTCTTT
CASSLVAGENTEAFF
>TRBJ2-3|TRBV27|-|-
TGTGCCAGCATAGACAGGTGGGGGACAGATACGCAGTATTTT
CASIDRWGTDTQYF
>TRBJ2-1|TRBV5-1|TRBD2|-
TGCGCCAGCAGCTTGACTAGCGGGAGGGTTTCCTACAATGAGCAGTTCTTC
CASSLTSGRVSYNEQFF
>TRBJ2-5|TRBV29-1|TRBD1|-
TGCAGCGCCACCGGGACAGGGAAAGAGACCCAGTACTTC
CSATGTGKETQYF